One sample yielded the 10 T cell receptor beta chains listed below, sequenced in a study of cytomegalovirus exposure and HLA in healthy donors (dated by TCRdb to the late 2010s). Libraries were built with the immunoSEQ multiplex PCR assay. A mixture of 60 forward primers for TCR Vbeta segments and 13 reverse primers for TCR Jbeta segments was used in the multiplex PCR. TCRdb limited this immuneACCESS table to in-frame rearrangements with V and J called. A share of clones is missing; checked studies link under half to unresolved V genes, and the rest is unexplained. The sample yields about 190,000 clones; roughly 85% were counted once. 1% of the sample goes to the ten largest clones. The sequencing sample was made of PBMCs. Receptor source: a boy younger than 10 in good health and CMV-seronegative.

This clone showed up just once. The V call is TRBV16, the J call TRBJ1-1; unclear D gene. V was clipped by 3 bases and J by 7 bases, with 9 bases between them. Germline CDR1 is KGHSY and CDR2 is FQNENV. CDR3 length: 12 amino acids. This chain's CDR3 is CASSQDGNEAFF. CDR3 DNA: TGTGCCAGCAGCCAGGACGGGAATGAAGCTTTCTTT.

The chain links TRBV11-3 to TRBJ2-1; D ambiguous. CDR1 and CDR2 (germline): SGHNT, YENEEA. The CDR3 length is 13 residues. Trimming stripped 0 bases from V and 10 bases from J, with 10 bases between. CDR3 in DNA: TGTGCCAGCAGCTTAGATCCGGGTGGGGAGCAGTTCTTC. It encodes CASSLDPGGEQFF.

In its sample, this clone was seen a few times. The chain links TRBV27 to TRBJ2-2, with 9 bases fitting TRBD2. The CDR3 extends over 16 amino acids. Trimming at V came to 5 bases and at J to 3 bases, leaving 7 bases not matched to a gene. Germline lookup yields CDR1 MNHEY and CDR2 SMNVEV (reference sequence). The DNA for the CDR3 is TGTGCCAGCAGTCCCGGGACTAGCCACTACACCGGGGAGCTGTTTTTT. This sequence encodes CASSPGTSHYTGELFF.

V is TRBV5-1 and J is TRBJ2-4, with D tentatively TRBD1 (5 bases). The CDR3 runs 13 residues. V was shortened by 4 bases and J by 8 bases, with 13 bases between the two germline ends. Germline V gene lookup returns CDR1 SGHRS and CDR2 YFSETQ. As DNA, the CDR3 is TGCGCCAGCAGCGGAAGAAAAGGGGACATTCAGTACTTC. Translating it yields CASSGRKGDIQYF. The whole variable domain, remainder taken from reference TRBV5-1 and TRBJ2-4, is KAGVTQTPRYLIKTRGQQVTLSCSPISGHRSVSWYQQTPGQGLQFLFEYFSETQRNKGNFPGRFSGRQFSNSRSEMNVSTLELGDSALYLCASSGRKGDIQYFGAGTRLSVL.

The V and J genes are TRBV28 and TRBJ1-4; D is ambiguous. The germline gives CDR1 MDHEN, CDR2 SYDVKM. The CDR3 has 14 residues. With 2 bases removed from V and 5 bases from J, the gap between germline ends came to 9 bases. The CDR3 loop is CASSLQARNEKLFF. CDR3 in DNA: TGTGCCAGCAGTTTACAGGCAAGAAATGAAAAACTGTTTTTT.

This chain connects TRBV30 to TRBJ1-2; 10 bases are a match to TRBD1. The CDR3 contains 12 residues. V trimming: 4 bases; J trimming: 10 bases; junction bases outside the gene matches: 6. From germline, CDR1 is GTSNPN and CDR2 SVGIG (reference sequence). The CDR3 sequence is CAWTSGTGVYTF. CDR3 nucleotide sequence: TGTGCCTGGACCTCCGGGACAGGGGTCTACACCTTC.

J is TRBJ2-3 and V is TRBV19, with 10 bases lining up with TRBD2. Germline lookup yields CDR1 LNHDA and CDR2 SQIVND (reference sequence). V lost 7 bases, J lost 2 bases, and 3 bases stayed unmatched. This CDR3 region has 14 residues. The CDR3 coding sequence is TGTGCCAGTACCGGACTAGCGGACACAGATACGCAGTATTTT. Protein sequence: CASTGLADTDTQYF.

The chain has TRBV10-1 and TRBJ2-2, with a weak D call TRBD2 (6 bases). V was shortened by 3 bases and J by 7 bases, with 9 bases between the two germline ends. The germline CDR1 and CDR2 sequences are WNHNN and SYGVQD (reference sequence). This CDR3 is 13 amino acids long. The CDR3 bases are TGCGCCAGCAGTGATTTGACTAGCGGGGAGCTGTTTTTT. This translates into CASSDLTSGELFF.

This clone was found once. The chain employs TRBV11-2 and TRBJ2-1; 7 bases agree with TRBD1. The ends lost 1 base at V and 2 bases at J; junction bases unmatched: 5. This CDR3 comprises 16 residues. Germline CDR1 is SGHAT and CDR2 is FQNNGV. CDR3 DNA sequence: TGTGCCAGCAGCTTAGGGCAGGGGGACACCTACAATGAGCAGTTCTTC. It is translated as CASSLGQGDTYNEQFF.

With respect to this clone: Mismatch with germline at one junction end may stem from a read error. V gene TRBV7-9 combines with J gene TRBJ1-2; D call uncertain. The germline gives CDR1 SEHNR, CDR2 FQNEAQ (reference sequence). This CDR3 has 14 residues. The CDR3 DNA reads TGTTCCAGCAGCTTAATCGGAGGGAACTATGGCTACACCTTC. It is translated as CSSSLIGGNYGYTF. Looking up the rest from reference TRBV7-9 and TRBJ1-2 gives the full variable domain: DTGVSQNPRHKITKRGQNVTFRCDPISEHNRLYWYRQTLGQGPEFLTYFQNEAQLEKSRLLSDRFSAERPKGSFSTLEIQRTEQGDSAMYLCSSSLIGGNYGYTFGSGTRLTVV.